Reported below is one T cell receptor beta chain. Its antigen is currently not known. Base qualities are not recorded, but no much larger clone differs from it by a single base. This sample was included in a study of blood T cell repertoires in COVID-19 (dated by TCRdb to 2019 to 2021). Regarding the study in general: Collaborator samples came from the United States, Italy and Spain and covered acute and convalescent phases of COVID-19. The material from the prospective study consisted of cDNA or gDNA derived from T cells, B-cell-depleted T cells, or PBMCs. Deeply sampled blood TCRbeta repertoires from subjects exposed to, actively infected with, or recovered from COVID-19 were included in the dataset. The repertoires were made available in a free public database intended to serve as a resource for research on the immune response to SARS-CoV-2. The samples were drawn from two sources: the first 160 participants of the ongoing ImmuneRACE study, and 1,000 to 1,500 subjects contributed by 6 global collaborators. Nearly every sample came with metadata listing a de-identified subject ID, COVID-19 status, age in years and sex. HLA class I and class II types, where available, came from metadata supplied by the sample provider rather than from assay-based typing. Paper-wide results and their limitations: Clinical and demographic metadata were provided uncurated, with the amount varying by source and participant.

Including cysteine and phenylalanine, the CDR3 has 14 amino acids. The CDR3 DNA has 42 bases and is translated from base 1. For this chain, trimming is 8 bases at the V end and 6 bases at the J end, and the number of junction bases without a gene match is 8. CDR1 is given as MNHEY and CDR2 as SVGAGI, both from the germline V gene. At one collaborating source in Seattle, patients were enrolled during active infection and were followed longitudinally through the course of disease. The collaborating institutions used their own protocols to collect whole blood in K2EDTA tubes. For TCRbeta analysis, collaborators shipped samples in one of three forms: frozen whole blood, isolated PBMCs, or DNA extracted from either of those sample types. TCRbeta CDR3 regions were amplified from genomic DNA using the immunoSEQ Assay, a bias-controlled multiplex PCR. In the paper's pipeline: Nucleated cell counts per sample were estimated from amplification of reference gene primers within the assay. Sequence reads were collapsed and filtered to measure the absolute abundance of every unique TCRbeta CDR3 rearrangement. Productive Simpson clonality was computed per sample as the square root of Simpson's diversity index over productive rearrangements. This immuneACCESS table, as held by TCRdb, lists in-frame sequences with V and J called but not all clones. Of the missing ones, under half trace to an unresolved V gene in checked studies; the others have no known cause. That table supplies the V and J calls and clone size; D and trimming were determined from the DNA. The sample table records 150,000 to 200,000 clones; around 84% of these occur just once. About 14% of the sample is held by the ten biggest clonotypes.

The specimen sequenced was peripheral blood. Rearrangement joined TRBV6-5 to TRBJ2-1; TRBD1 fits 9 bases in the junction. The TCR sequence derives from a woman between 65 and 79 years old with COVID-19, enrolled during active disease. The bases are TGTGCCAGCGCAAAATCGACAGGGGGCAATGAGCAGTTCTTC. Translated, it gives CASAKSTGGNEQFF.